This T cell receptor (beta chain) comes out of a study of long-term antiretroviral therapy in people with HIV. Regarding this clone: Its specificity is unknown.

At least two post-ART and at least one pre-ART PBMC sample were available for each donor. Study-wide findings and caveats: Clonotypes expanded prior to ART showed repertoire dominance at all sampled time points.

Runs used v3.0 of the immunoSEQ assay and were done at survey level. Target depth was roughly 35,000-55,000 T-cell genomes per sample. Sequencing was performed with immunoSEQ multiplex PCR; in TCRdb, only in-frame clones are kept and a portion is missing. The sample lists 30,000 to 40,000 clones; around four fifths were seen once. V gave up 0 bases and J gave up 6 bases, with 8 bases separating them. CDR3 length: 13 amino acids. Germline V gives CDR1 ENHRY, CDR2 SYGVKD. The V gene is TRBV10-3, the J gene TRBJ1-2; D not certain. The origin of this receptor is a man aged 18 to 30 with HIV. The source material was unsorted PBMCs, sampled 0.4 years before starting antiretroviral therapy. The CDR3 reads CAISESVGNGYTF. The DNA of the CDR3 is TGTGCCATCAGTGAGTCGGTGGGGAATGGCTACACCTTC.